Listed below are T cell receptor beta chains from one sample, sequenced in a study of blood T cell repertoires in COVID-19. Data came from immunoSEQ multiplex PCR; TCRdb stores just in-frame clones and leaves some out. Altogether approximately 200,000 clones are present, 70% to 90% being singletons, with the ten largest covering 4.5% to 5.5%. The sequencing sample was made of PBMCs or T cells enriched from blood (not recorded which). The receptor set was obtained from a woman in her twenties or thirties who had been exposed to COVID-19. CDR3s include the opening cysteine and the closing phenylalanine or tryptophan. A D gene is named only where the DNA matches it firmly. Size is omitted from some rows. Given values are once, few, many or a class for expanded clones.

abundance: -; j_gene: TRBJ1-2; d_gene: -; v_gene: TRBV7-9; CDR3nt: TGTGCCAGCACCCAACGGGGGGGAGCTTATGGCTACACCTTC; CDR3aa: CASTQRGGAYGYTF
abundance: -; j_gene: TRBJ1-2; d_gene: TRBD1; v_gene: TRBV6-5; CDR3nt: TGTGCCAGCAGAAAACAGGGGATCCGCTTCTATGGCTACACCTTC; CDR3aa: CASRKQGIRFYGYTF
abundance: -; j_gene: TRBJ2-1; d_gene: -; v_gene: TRBV29-1; CDR3nt: TGCAGCGTTGCGGACAGACACAACAATGAGCAGTTCTTC; CDR3aa: CSVADRHNNEQFF
abundance: -; j_gene: TRBJ2-1; d_gene: TRBD2; v_gene: TRBV29-1; CDR3nt: TGCAGCGTTGTCTTTGGGGGGGATGAGCAGTTCTTC; CDR3aa: CSVVFGGDEQFF
abundance: -; j_gene: TRBJ2-6; d_gene: -; v_gene: TRBV30; CDR3nt: TGTGCCTGGAGGAACAAGAGGTCTGGGGCCAACGTCCTGACTTTC; CDR3aa: CAWRNKRSGANVLTF
abundance: -; j_gene: TRBJ1-5; d_gene: -; v_gene: TRBV19; CDR3nt: TGTGCCAGTAGTATAACGGGGTTTAGCAATCAGCCCCAGCATTTT; CDR3aa: CASSITGFSNQPQHF
abundance: -; j_gene: TRBJ2-7; d_gene: -; v_gene: TRBV6-1; CDR3nt: TGTGCCAGCAGTGAAGGCTCTGCGCGGGGGCCCCTCGAGCAGTACTTC; CDR3aa: CASSEGSARGPLEQYF
abundance: few; j_gene: TRBJ2-5; d_gene: TRBD2; v_gene: TRBV25-1; CDR3nt: TGTGCCAGCAGACGCGGGGGAGCAGAGACCCAGTACTTC; CDR3aa: CASRRGGAETQYF
abundance: -; j_gene: TRBJ1-6; d_gene: TRBD1; v_gene: TRBV2; CDR3nt: TGTGCCAGCAGAACAGGGGCCATCGGGCCCCTCCACTTT; CDR3aa: CASRTGAIGPLHF
abundance: -; j_gene: TRBJ2-1; d_gene: -; v_gene: TRBV12-5; CDR3nt: TGTGCTAGTGGTTTGGTCCGCCAGAGGGTAGATGAGCAGTTCTTC; CDR3aa: CASGLVRQRVDEQFF
abundance: -; j_gene: TRBJ2-1; d_gene: -; v_gene: TRBV5-1; CDR3nt: TGCGCCAGCAGCTTGGGGACAGTAGTATACAATGAGCAGTTCTTC; CDR3aa: CASSLGTVVYNEQFF
abundance: -; j_gene: TRBJ1-2; d_gene: -; v_gene: TRBV20-1; CDR3nt: TGCAGTGCTAGTGGAGGGCAGCTCTATGGCTACACCTTC; CDR3aa: CSASGGQLYGYTF
abundance: -; j_gene: TRBJ1-6; d_gene: -; v_gene: TRBV5-5; CDR3nt: TGTGCCAGCAGCTCGGCAGGGGATTCACCCCTCCACTTT; CDR3aa: CASSSAGDSPLHF
abundance: -; j_gene: TRBJ1-2; d_gene: -; v_gene: TRBV5-4; CDR3nt: TGTGCCAGCAGCTTTGCCGGTAACTATGGCTACACCTTC; CDR3aa: CASSFAGNYGYTF
abundance: -; j_gene: TRBJ2-3; d_gene: -; v_gene: TRBV2; CDR3nt: TGTGCCAGCATGGGCTACAGGGTACGCACAGATACGCAGTATTTT; CDR3aa: CASMGYRVRTDTQYF
abundance: -; j_gene: TRBJ1-1; d_gene: -; v_gene: TRBV6-5; CDR3nt: TGTGCCAGCAGTACCCAGGGACTTCCGAACACTGAAGCTTTCTTT; CDR3aa: CASSTQGLPNTEAFF